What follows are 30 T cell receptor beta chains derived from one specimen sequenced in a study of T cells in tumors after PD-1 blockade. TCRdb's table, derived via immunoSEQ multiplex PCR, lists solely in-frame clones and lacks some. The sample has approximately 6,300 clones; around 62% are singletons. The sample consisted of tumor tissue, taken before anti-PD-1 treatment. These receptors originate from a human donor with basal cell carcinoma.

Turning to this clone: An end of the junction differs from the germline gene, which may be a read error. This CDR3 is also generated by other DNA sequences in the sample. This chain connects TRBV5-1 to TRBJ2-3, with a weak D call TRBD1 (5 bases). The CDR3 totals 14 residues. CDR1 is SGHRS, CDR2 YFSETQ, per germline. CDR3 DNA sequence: TGCGCTAGCAGGGTCAGCCCTCACACAGATACGCAGTATTTT. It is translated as CASRVSPHTDTQYF.

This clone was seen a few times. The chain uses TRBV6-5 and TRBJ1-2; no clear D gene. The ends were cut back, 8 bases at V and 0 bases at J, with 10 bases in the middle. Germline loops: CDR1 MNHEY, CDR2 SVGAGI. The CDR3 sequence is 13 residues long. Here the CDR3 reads CASSLLPNYGYTF. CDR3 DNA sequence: TGTGCCAGCTCGCTGCTACCTAACTATGGCTACACCTTC.

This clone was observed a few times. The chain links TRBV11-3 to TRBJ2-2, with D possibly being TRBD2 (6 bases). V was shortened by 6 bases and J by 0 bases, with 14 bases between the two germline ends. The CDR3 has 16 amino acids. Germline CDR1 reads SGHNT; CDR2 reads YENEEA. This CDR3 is CASSPTPGANTGELFF. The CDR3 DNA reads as TGTGCCAGCAGTCCTACCCCGGGGGCGAACACCGGGGAGCTGTTTTTT.

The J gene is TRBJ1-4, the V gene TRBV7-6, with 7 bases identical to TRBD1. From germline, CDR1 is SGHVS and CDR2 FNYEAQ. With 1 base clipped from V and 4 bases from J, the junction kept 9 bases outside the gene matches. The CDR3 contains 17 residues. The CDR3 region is CASSLEGAGTVNEKLFF. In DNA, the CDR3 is TGTGCCAGCAGCTTAGAGGGAGCCGGGACAGTTAATGAAAAACTGTTTTTT.

The CDR3 region is CASSESGGGESEQYF. The CDR3 DNA reads as TGCGCCAGCAGTGAGTCCGGTGGGGGAGAATCCGAGCAGTACTTC. The V call is TRBV10-2, the J call TRBJ2-7; D may match TRBD1 or TRBD2 (5 bases each). Germline V CDR1 and CDR2: WSHSY, SAAADI. The CDR3 has 15 amino acids. The V gene lost 0 bases and the J gene lost 6 bases, with 15 bases spanning the gap.

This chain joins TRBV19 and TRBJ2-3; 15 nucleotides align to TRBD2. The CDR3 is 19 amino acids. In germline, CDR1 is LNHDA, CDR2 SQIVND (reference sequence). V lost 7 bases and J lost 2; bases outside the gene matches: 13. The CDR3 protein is CASNSRGTSGGTPTDTQYF. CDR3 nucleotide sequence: TGTGCCAGTAACTCGAGAGGGACTAGCGGGGGGACCCCCACAGATACGCAGTATTTT.

The CDR3 here is CASSETSGDYEQYF. CDR3 bases: TGTGCCAGCAGTGAGACTAGCGGGGACTACGAGCAGTACTTC. The V and J genes are TRBV6-1 and TRBJ2-7, with 11 bases fitting TRBD2. Per germline, CDR1 MNHNS and CDR2 SASEGT. The CDR3 runs to 14 residues. V dropped 3 bases and J dropped 3; count of bases not matched to a gene: 1.

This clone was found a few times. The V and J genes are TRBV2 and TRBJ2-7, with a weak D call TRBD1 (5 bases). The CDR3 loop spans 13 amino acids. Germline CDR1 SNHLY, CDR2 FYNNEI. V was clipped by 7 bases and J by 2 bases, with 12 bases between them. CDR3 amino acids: CASIGQGAYEQYF. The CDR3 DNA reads TGTGCCAGCATAGGCCAGGGTGCCTACGAGCAGTACTTC.

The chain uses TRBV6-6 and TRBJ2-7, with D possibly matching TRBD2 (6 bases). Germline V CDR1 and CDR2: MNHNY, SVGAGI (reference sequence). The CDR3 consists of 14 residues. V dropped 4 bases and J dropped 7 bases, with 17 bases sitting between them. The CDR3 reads CASSLGTEPGEQYF. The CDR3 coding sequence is TGTGCCAGCAGTTTAGGGACTGAACCGGGGGAGCAGTACTTC.

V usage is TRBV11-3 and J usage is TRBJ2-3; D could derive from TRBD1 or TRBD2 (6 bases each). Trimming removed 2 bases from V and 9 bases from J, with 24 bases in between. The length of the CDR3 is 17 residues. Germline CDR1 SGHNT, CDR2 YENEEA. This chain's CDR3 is CASSLYSGAVGVRTQYF. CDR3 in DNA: TGTGCCAGCAGCTTATACTCGGGGGCCGTTGGGGTCCGGACGCAGTATTTT.

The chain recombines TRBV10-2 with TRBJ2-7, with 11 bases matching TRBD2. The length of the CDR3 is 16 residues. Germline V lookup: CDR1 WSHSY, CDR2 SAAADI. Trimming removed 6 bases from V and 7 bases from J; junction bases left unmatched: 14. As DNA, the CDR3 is TGCGCCAGCAGAGACCCGATTAGCGGGGGGGCCGGTGAGCAGTACTTC. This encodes CASRDPISGGAGEQYF.

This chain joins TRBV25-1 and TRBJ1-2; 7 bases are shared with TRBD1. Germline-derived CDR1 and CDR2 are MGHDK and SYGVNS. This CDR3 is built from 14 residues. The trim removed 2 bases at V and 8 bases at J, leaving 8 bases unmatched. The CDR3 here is CASSEGPTGRGYTF. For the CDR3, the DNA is TGTGCCAGCAGTGAAGGGCCGACAGGGAGGGGCTACACCTTC.

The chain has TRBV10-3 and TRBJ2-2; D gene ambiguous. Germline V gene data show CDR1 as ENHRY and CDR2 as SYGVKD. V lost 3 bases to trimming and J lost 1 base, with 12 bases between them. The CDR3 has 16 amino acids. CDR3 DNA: TGTGCCATCAGTGACCCCGGCGACTTGAACACCGGGGAGCTGTTTTTT. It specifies CAISDPGDLNTGELFF.

The chain's CDR3 is CASSLAGGGGELFF. The CDR3 region has the DNA TGTGCCAGCAGCTTAGCAGGGGGAGGCGGGGAGCTGTTTTTT. The chain combines TRBV11-3 with TRBJ2-2; weak D call: TRBD1 (7 bases). CDR1 and CDR2 (germline): SGHNT, YENEEA. The CDR3 runs to 14 residues. V lost 1 base and J 7 bases, leaving 10 bases between the germline ends.

Here the CDR3 reads CASSERGRYNSPLHF. Here the CDR3 DNA reads TGTGCCAGCAGTGAACGAGGCAGGTATAATTCACCCCTCCACTTT. The chain has TRBV2 and TRBJ1-6, with D uncertain. From germline, CDR1 is SNHLY and CDR2 FYNNEI. The CDR3 has 15 residues. The germline V and J ends were trimmed by 2 bases and 4 bases, with 9 bases remaining between them.

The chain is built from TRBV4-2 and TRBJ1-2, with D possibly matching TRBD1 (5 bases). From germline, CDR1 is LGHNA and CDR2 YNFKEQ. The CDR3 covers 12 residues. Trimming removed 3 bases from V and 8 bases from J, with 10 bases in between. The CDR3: CASSQDTGGYTF. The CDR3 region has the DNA TGTGCCAGCAGCCAGGACACAGGAGGCTACACCTTC.

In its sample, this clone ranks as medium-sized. The CDR3 region is CASSPAPRGAGELFF. CDR3 DNA: TGTGCCAGTAGTCCTGCCCCGAGGGGGGCCGGGGAGCTGTTTTTT. The V gene is TRBV19, the J gene TRBJ2-2; D possibly matches TRBD1 or TRBD2 (6 bases each). The V end was cut by 5 bases, the J end by 6 bases, with 16 bases between. This CDR3 has 15 amino acids. The germline V gene has CDR1 LNHDA and CDR2 SQIVND (reference sequence).

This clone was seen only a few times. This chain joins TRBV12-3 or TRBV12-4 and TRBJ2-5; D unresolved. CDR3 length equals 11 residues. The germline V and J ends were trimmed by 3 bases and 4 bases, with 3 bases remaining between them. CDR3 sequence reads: CASSLVETQYF. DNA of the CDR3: TGTGCCAGCAGTTTGGTAGAGACCCAGTACTTC.

CDR3 DNA sequence: TGTGCCAGTAGTATTTGGGGATTGGACACTGAAGCTTTCTTT. Amino acids: CASSIWGLDTEAFF. The rearrangement links TRBV19 to TRBJ1-1; no clear D. From germline, CDR1 is LNHDA and CDR2 SQIVND (reference sequence). The CDR3 has 14 amino acids. The V end was cut by 3 bases, the J end by 3 bases, with 11 bases between.

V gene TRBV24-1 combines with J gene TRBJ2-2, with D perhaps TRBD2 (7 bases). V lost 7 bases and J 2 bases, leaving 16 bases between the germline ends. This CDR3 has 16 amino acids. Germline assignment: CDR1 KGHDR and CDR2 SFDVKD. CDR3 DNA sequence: TGTGCCACCAGCCCGAGGTCGGGGGGCAACACCGGGGAGCTGTTTTTT. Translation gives CATSPRSGGNTGELFF.

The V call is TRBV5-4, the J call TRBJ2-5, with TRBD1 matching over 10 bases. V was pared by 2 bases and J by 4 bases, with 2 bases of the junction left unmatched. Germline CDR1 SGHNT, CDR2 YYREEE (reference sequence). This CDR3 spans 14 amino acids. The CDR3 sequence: CASSFGDRGETQYF. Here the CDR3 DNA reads TGTGCCAGCAGCTTTGGGGACAGGGGAGAGACCCAGTACTTC.

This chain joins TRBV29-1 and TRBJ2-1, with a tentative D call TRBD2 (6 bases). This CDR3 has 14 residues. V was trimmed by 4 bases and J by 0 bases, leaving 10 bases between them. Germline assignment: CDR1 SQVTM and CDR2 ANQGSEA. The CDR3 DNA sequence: TGCAGCGTTGCGGGGGAGAACTCCTACAATGAGCAGTTCTTC. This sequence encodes CSVAGENSYNEQFF.

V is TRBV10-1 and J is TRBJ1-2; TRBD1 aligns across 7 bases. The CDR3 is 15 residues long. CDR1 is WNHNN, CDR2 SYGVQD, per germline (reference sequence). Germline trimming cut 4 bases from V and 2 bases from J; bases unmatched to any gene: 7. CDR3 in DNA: TGCGCCAGCAGTGGTTGGACAGGAGGGAACTATGGCTACACCTTC. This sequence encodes CASSGWTGGNYGYTF.

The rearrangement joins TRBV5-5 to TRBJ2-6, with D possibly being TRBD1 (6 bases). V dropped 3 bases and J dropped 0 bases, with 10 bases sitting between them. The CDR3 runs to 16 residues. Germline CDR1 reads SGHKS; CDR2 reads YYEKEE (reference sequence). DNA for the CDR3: TGTGCCAGCAGCTCCGGGACATTCTCTGGGGCCAACGTCCTGACTTTC. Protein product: CASSSGTFSGANVLTF.

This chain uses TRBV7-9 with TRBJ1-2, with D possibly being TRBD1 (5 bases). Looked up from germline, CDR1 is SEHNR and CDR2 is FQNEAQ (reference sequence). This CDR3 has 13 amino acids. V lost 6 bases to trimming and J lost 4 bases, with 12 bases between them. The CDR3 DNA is TGTGCCAGCAGTCAGACAGTCAGCTATGGCTACACCTTC. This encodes CASSQTVSYGYTF.

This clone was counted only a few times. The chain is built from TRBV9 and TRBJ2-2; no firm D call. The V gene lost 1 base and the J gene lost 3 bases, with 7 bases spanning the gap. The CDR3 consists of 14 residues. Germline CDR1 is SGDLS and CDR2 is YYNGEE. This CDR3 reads CASSVLWDTGELFF. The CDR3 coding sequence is TGTGCCAGCAGCGTACTCTGGGACACCGGGGAGCTGTTTTTT.

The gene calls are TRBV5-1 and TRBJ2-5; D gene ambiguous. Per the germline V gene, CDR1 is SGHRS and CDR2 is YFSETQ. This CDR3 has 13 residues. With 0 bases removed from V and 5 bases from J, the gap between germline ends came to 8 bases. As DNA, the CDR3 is TGCGCCAGCAGCTTGGAGATGGTGGAGACCCAGTACTTC. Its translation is CASSLEMVETQYF.

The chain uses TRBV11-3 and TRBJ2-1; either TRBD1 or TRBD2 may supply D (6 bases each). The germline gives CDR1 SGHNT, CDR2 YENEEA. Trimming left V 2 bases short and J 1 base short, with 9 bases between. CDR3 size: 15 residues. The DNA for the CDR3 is TGTGCCAGCAGCTTACAGGGGAGGTCCTACAATGAGCAGTTCTTC. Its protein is CASSLQGRSYNEQFF.

The chain's CDR3 is CASSALLAGGLETQYF. The CDR3 bases are TGTGCCAGCAGCGCCCTACTAGCGGGGGGTCTCGAGACCCAGTACTTC. This sequence joins TRBV9 and TRBJ2-5; 12 bases fit TRBD2. This CDR3 spans 16 amino acids. The ends lost 3 bases at V and 5 bases at J; junction bases unmatched: 8. Germline V gives CDR1 SGDLS, CDR2 YYNGEE.

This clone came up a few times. The CDR3 region is CASSFGQGNYGYTF. CDR3 bases: TGTGCCAGCAGCTTCGGGCAGGGTAACTATGGCTACACCTTC. This chain links TRBV7-9 with TRBJ1-2; a weak D match, TRBD1 (5 bases). V was clipped by 3 bases and J by 1 base, with 9 bases between them. Germline V lookup: CDR1 SEHNR, CDR2 FQNEAQ (reference sequence). This CDR3 spans 14 amino acids.